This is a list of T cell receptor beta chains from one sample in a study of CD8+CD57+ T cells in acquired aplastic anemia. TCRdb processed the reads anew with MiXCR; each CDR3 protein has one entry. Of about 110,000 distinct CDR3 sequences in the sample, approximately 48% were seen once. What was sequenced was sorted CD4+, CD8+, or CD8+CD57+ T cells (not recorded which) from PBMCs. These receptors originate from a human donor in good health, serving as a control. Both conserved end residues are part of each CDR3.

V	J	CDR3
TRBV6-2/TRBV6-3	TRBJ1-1	CASSYFGNTEAFF
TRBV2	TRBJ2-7	CASRGRGYEQYF
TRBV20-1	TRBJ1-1	CSARPLGTEAFF
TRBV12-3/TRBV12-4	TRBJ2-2	CASSLGQNTGELFF
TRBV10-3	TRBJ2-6	CAIRRDGGGANVLTF
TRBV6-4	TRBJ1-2	CASRPSYGYTF
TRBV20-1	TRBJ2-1	CSAMTSGGADEQFF
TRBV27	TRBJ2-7	CASSLSTSYEQYF
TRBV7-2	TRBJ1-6	CASRPGLKNSPLHF
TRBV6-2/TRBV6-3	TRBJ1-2	CASSYGVNGYTF
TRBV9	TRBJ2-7	CQGSEQYF
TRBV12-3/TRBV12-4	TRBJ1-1	CASSFVARGPKLGTEAFF
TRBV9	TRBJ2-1	CASSRGVRADEQFF
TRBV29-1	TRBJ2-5	CSVEEGSGGKTQYF
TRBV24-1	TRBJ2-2	CATSWSGQGRDTGELFF
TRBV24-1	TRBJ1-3	CATSDPGNTIYF
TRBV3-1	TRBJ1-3	CARGAGATGNTIYF
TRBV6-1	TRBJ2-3	CASSEAGQGGPDTQYF
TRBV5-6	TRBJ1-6	CASILQGFGPLHF
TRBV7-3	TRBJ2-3	CASSTGGLAADTQYF
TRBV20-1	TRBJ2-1	CSARPTGAGVYNEQFF
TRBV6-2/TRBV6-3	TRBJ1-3	CASSSVTGGNTIYF
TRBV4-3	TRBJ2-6	CASSQGLGGSGANVLTF
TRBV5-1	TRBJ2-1	CASSLVSGGLNEQFF
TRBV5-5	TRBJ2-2	CASSLAATETTGELFF
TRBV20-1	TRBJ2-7	CSARDPRVSYEQYF
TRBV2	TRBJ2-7	CASSEYEQYF
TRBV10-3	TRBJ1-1	CASTANGGNTEAFF
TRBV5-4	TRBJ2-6	CASSLYRPSGANVLTF
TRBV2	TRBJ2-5	CASSQGAGETQYF
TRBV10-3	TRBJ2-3	CATTSVENTDTQYF
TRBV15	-	CATSRDMRPQYF
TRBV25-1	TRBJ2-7	CASSGGGRGTSIHEQYF
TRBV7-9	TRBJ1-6	CASSFDPQSPLHF
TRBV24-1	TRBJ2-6	CATSDTGLSGANVLTF
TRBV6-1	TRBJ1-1	CASSGSYMNTEAFF
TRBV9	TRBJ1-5	CASSAGQGNQPQHF
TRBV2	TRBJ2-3	CASIASGHTDTQYF
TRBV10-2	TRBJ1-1	CASRFRVDDTEAFF
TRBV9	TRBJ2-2	CASSVTGVPNTGELFF
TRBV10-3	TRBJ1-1	CAIRRQGAGEAFF
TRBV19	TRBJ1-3	CASRSSRSGNTIYF